This T cell receptor beta chain was sequenced for a study of cytomegalovirus exposure and HLA in healthy donors. This table comes from immunoSEQ multiplex PCR, and its TCRdb copy is limited to in-frame clones, with some not included. The sample records tens of thousands of clones, around 90% being singletons. Germline V CDR1 and CDR2: SGHRS, YFSETQ. Trimming cost V 2 bases and J 1 base; bases outside gene matches: 3. The CDR3 extends over 15 amino acids. This clonotype was obtained from a woman under 30 in good health and CMV-seropositive. The V call is TRBV5-1, the J call TRBJ2-3, with 8 bases aligning to TRBD1. Sequenced sample: PBMCs. The CDR3 protein is CASSFTTGGTDTQYF. The CDR3 DNA follows: TGCGCCAGCAGCTTTACGACAGGGGGCACAGATACGCAGTATTTT.